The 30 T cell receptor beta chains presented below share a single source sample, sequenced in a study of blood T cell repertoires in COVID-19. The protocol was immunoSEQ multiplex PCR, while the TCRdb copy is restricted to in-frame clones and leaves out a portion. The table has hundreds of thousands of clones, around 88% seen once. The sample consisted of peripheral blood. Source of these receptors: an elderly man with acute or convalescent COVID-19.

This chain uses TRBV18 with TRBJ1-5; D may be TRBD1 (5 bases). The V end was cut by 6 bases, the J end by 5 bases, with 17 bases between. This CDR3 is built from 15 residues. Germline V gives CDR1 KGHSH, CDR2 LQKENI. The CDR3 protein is CASSSGGNSYQPQHF. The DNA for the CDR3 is TGTGCCAGCTCCTCTGGGGGGAATTCCTATCAGCCCCAGCATTTT. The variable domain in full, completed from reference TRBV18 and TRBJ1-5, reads NAGVMQNPRHLVRRRGQEARLRCSPMKGHSHVYWYRQLPEEGLKFMVYLQKENIIDESGMPKERFSAEFPKEGPSILRIQQVVRGDSAAYFCASSSGGNSYQPQHFGDGTRLSIL.

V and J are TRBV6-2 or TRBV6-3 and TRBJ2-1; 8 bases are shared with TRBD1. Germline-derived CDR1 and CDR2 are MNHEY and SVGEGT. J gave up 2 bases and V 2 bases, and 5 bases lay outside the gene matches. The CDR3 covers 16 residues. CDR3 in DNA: TGTGCCAGCAGTTACCCGCTGACAGGGGCCTACAATGAGCAGTTCTTC. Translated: CASSYPLTGAYNEQFF.

CDR3 DNA: TGTGCCAGCACCGAGACAAGCTATAATTCACCCCTCCACTTT. It yields the protein CASTETSYNSPLHF. The chain couples TRBV7-8 to TRBJ1-6; no firm D call. From germline, CDR1 is SGHVS and CDR2 FQNEAQ. V shed 7 bases and J shed 3 bases, with 10 bases lying between them. This CDR3 has 14 residues.

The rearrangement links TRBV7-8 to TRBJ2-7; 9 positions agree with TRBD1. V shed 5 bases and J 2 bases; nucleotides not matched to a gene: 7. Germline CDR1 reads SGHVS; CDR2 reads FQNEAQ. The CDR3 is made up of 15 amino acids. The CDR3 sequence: CASSKTGQGPYEQYF. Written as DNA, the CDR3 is TGTGCCAGCAGCAAAACGGGACAGGGCCCCTACGAGCAGTACTTC.

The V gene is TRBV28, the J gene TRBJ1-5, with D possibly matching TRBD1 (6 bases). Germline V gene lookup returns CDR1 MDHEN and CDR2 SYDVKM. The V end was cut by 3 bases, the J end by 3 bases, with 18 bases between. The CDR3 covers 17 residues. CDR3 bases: TGTGCCAGCAGTTTGTGGATTGGACAGAGACTCAATCAGCCCCAGCATTTT. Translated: CASSLWIGQRLNQPQHF. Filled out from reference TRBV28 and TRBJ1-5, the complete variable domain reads DVKVTQSSRYLVKRTGEKVFLECVQDMDHENMFWYRQDPGLGLRLIYFSYDVKMKEKGDIPEGYSVSREKKERFSLILESASTNQTSMYLCASSLWIGQRLNQPQHFGDGTRLSIL.

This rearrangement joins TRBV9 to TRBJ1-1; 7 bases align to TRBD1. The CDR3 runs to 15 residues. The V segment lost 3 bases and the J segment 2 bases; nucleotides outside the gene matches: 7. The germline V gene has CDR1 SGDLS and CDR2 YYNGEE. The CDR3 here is CASSGTTGQNTEAFF. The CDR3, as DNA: TGTGCCAGCAGCGGGACGACAGGGCAAAACACTGAAGCTTTCTTT. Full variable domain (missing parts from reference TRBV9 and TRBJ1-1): DSGVTQTPKHLITATGQRVTLRCSPRSGDLSVYWYQQSLDQGLQFLIQYYNGEERAKGNILERFSAQQFPDLHSELNLSSLELGDSALYFCASSGTTGQNTEAFFGQGTRLTVV.

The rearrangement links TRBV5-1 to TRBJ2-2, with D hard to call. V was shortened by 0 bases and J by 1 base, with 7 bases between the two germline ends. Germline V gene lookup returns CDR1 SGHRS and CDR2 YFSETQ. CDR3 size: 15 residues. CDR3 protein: CASSLGVVNTGELFF. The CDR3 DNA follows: TGCGCCAGCAGCTTGGGAGTCGTGAACACCGGGGAGCTGTTTTTT.

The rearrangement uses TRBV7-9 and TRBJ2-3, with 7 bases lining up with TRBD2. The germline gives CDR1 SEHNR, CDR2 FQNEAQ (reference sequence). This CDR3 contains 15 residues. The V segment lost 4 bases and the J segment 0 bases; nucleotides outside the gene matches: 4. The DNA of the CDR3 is TGTGCCAGCAGCTGGGAGGGCCTTAGCACAGATACGCAGTATTTT. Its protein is CASSWEGLSTDTQYF.

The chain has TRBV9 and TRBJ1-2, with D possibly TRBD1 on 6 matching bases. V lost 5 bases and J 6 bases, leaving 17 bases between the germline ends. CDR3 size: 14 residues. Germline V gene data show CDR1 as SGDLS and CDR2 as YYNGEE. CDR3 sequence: CASRRTDVSHGYTF. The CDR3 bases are TGTGCCAGCAGACGGACAGATGTTAGCCATGGCTACACCTTC.

As DNA, the CDR3 is TGTGCCAGCAGGGCACTAGCGGGGGTGAAGGGAGATACGCAGTATTTT. It yields the protein CASRALAGVKGDTQYF. The chain links TRBV2 to TRBJ2-3; TRBD2 matches at 11 bases. The CDR3 spans 16 residues. Germline CDR1 reads SNHLY; CDR2 reads FYNNEI. V lost 6 bases and J lost 5; bases outside the gene matches: 10.

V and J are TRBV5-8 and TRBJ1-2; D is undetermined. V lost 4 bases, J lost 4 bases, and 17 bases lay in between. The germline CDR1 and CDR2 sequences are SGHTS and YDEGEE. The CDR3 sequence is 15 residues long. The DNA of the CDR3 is TGTGCCAGCAGCCCCCACCGGGGAATCGGCTATGGCTACACCTTC. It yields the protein CASSPHRGIGYGYTF.

CDR3 nucleotide sequence: TGTGCCAGCAGTGAGGGACAGGGGGCGCAGGCAGCTTTCTTT. Its translation: CASSEGQGAQAAFF. This chain uses TRBV27 with TRBJ1-1, with 12 bases lining up with TRBD1. The V segment lost 5 bases and the J segment 10 bases; nucleotides outside the gene matches: 8. The CDR3 runs 14 residues. Germline V CDR1 and CDR2: MNHEY, SMNVEV (reference sequence).

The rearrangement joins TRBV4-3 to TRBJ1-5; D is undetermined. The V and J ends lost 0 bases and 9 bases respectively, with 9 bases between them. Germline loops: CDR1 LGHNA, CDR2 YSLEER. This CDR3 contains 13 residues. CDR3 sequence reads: CASSQDRSRPQHF. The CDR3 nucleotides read TGCGCCAGCAGCCAAGATCGGTCGCGGCCCCAGCATTTT.

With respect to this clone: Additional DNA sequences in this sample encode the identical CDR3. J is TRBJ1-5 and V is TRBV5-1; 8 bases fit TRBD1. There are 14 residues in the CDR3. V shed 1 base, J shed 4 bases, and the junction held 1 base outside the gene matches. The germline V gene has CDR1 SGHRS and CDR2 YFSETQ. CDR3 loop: CASSLTGGNQPQHF. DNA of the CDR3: TGCGCCAGCAGCTTGACAGGGGGAAATCAGCCCCAGCATTTT.

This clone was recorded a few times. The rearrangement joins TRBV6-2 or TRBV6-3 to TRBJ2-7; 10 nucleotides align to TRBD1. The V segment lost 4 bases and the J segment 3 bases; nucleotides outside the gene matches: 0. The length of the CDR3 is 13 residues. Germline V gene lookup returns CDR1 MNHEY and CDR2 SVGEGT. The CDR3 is CASSWTGGYEQYF. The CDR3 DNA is TGTGCCAGCAGTTGGACAGGGGGCTACGAGCAGTACTTC.

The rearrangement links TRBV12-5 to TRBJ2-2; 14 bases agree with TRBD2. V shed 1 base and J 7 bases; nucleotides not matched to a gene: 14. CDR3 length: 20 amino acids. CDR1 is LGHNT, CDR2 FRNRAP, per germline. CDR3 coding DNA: TGTGCTAGTGGTTTGGGACTCGGACTAGCGGGAGGTAGTCGTCACGGGGAGCTGTTTTTT. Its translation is CASGLGLGLAGGSRHGELFF.

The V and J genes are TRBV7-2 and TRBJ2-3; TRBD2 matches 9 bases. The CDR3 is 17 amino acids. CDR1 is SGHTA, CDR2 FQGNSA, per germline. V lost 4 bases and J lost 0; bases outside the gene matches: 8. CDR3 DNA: TGTGCCAGCAGCTCCTGGGCTAGCGGGGTAAGCACAGATACGCAGTATTTT. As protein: CASSSWASGVSTDTQYF. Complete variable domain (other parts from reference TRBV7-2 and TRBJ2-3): GAGVSQSPSNKVTEKGKDVELRCDPISGHTALYWYRQSLGQGLEFLIYFQGNSAPDKSGLPSDRFSAERTGGSVSTLTIQRTQQEDSAVYLCASSSWASGVSTDTQYFGPGTRLTVL.

This chain's CDR3 is CASSEEFGTSGNTDTQYF. In DNA form, the CDR3 reads TGTGCCAGCAGTGAAGAGTTTGGGACTAGCGGAAACACAGATACGCAGTATTTT. The chain links TRBV6-1 to TRBJ2-3; 11 bases fit TRBD2. Looked up from germline, CDR1 is MNHNS and CDR2 is SASEGT. This CDR3 has 18 amino acids. The trim removed 1 base at V and 2 bases at J, leaving 8 bases unmatched.

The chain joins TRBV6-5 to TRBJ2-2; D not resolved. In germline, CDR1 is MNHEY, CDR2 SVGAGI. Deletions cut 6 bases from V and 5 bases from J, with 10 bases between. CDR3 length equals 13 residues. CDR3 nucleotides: TGTGCCAGCAGCTCCGTGAGGACCGGGGAGCTGTTTTTT. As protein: CASSSVRTGELFF.

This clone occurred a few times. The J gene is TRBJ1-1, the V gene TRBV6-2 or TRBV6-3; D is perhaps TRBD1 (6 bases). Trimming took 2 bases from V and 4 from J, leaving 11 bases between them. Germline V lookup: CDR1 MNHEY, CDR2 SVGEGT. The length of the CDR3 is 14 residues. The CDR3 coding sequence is TGTGCCAGCAGTTACCCCAGGGGTGCCACTGAAGCTTTCTTT. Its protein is CASSYPRGATEAFF.

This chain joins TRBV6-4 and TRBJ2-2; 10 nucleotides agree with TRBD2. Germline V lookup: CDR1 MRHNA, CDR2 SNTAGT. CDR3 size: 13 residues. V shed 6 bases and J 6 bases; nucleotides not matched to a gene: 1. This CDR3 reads CASSLAGAGELFF. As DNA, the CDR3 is TGTGCCAGCAGCCTAGCGGGAGCCGGGGAGCTGTTTTTT.

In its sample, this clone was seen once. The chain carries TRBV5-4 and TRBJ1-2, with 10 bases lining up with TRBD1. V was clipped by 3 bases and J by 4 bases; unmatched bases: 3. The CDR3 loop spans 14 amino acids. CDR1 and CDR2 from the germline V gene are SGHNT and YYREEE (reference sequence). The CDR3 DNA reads TGTGCCAGCAGCTCGGGGACAGGGGTCTATGGCTACACCTTC. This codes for CASSSGTGVYGYTF. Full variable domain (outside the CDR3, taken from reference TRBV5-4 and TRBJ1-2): ETGVTQSPTHLIKTRGQQVTLRCSSQSGHNTVSWYQQALGQGPQFIFQYYREEENGRGNFPPRFSGLQFPNYSSELNVNALELDDSALYLCASSSGTGVYGYTFGSGTRLTVV.

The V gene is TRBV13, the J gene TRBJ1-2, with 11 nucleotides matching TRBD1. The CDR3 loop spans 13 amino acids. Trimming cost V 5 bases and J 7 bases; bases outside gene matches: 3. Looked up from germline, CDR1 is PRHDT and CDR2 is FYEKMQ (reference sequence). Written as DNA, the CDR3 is TGTGCCAGCAGCGAAGGACAGGGGGCTGGCTACACCTTC. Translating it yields CASSEGQGAGYTF.

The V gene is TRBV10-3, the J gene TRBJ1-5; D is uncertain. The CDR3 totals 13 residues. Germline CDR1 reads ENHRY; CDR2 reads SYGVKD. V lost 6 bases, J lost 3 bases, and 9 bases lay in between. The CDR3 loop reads CAIRPEHNQPQHF. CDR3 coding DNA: TGTGCCATCAGGCCCGAGCACAATCAGCCCCAGCATTTT.

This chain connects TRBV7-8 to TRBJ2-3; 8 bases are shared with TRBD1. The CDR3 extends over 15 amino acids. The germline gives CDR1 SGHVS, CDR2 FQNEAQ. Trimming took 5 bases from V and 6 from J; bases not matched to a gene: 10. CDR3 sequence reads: CASSATGVLGDTQYF. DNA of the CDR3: TGTGCCAGCAGCGCGACAGGGGTCCTCGGCGATACGCAGTATTTT.

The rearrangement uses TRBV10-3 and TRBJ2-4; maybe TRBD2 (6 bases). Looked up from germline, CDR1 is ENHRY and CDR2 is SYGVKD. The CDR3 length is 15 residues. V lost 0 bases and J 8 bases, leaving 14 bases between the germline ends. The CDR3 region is CAISESRDSGDIQYF. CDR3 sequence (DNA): TGTGCCATCAGTGAGTCAAGGGACTCCGGAGACATTCAGTACTTC.

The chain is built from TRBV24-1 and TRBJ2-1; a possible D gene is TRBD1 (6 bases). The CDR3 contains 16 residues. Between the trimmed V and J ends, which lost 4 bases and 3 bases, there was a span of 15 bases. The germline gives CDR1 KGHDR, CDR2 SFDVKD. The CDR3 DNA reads TGTGCCACCAGTGACCAGACCGGGGACAACTACAATGAGCAGTTCTTC. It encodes CATSDQTGDNYNEQFF.

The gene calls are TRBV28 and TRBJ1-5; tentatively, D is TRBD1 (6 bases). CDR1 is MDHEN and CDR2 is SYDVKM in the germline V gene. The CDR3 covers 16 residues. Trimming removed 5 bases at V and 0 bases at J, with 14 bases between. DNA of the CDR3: TGTGCCAGCAGTAATCAGGGACAACTTAGCAATCAGCCCCAGCATTTT. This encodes CASSNQGQLSNQPQHF.

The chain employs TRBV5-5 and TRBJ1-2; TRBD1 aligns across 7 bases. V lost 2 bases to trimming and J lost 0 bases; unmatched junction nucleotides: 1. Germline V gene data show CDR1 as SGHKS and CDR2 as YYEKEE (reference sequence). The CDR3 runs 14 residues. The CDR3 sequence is CASSLGQANYGYTF. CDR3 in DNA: TGTGCCAGCAGCTTAGGACAGGCTAACTATGGCTACACCTTC.

The CDR3 DNA follows: TGCGCCAGCAGGGGACAGGGATCCTACGAGCAGTACTTC. It specifies CASRGQGSYEQYF. The chain uses TRBV4-1 and TRBJ2-7, with TRBD1 matching over 9 bases. The V segment lost 6 bases and the J segment 1 base; nucleotides outside the gene matches: 1. Per germline, CDR1 MGHRA and CDR2 YSYEKL. The CDR3 totals 13 residues.